This is a list of T cell receptor beta chains from one sample in a study of regulatory T cells in long-lasting Graves disease. TCRdb re-derived calls from the multiplex PCR reads in MiXCR, one entry per CDR3 protein. The repertoire holds about 460,000 distinct CDR3 sequences, with around a fifth as singletons. This specimen was peripheral blood mononuclear cells (PBMCs), taken when the disease was refractory, from a patient treated with antithyroid drugs. Receptors originate from a female donor with Graves disease. The CDR3 runs from the conserved cysteine through the conserved F or W. The D gene is left open where the match is weak. Not every row has a clone size; where given, it reads once, few, many or a size class.

V	J	size	D	DNA	CDR3
TRBV28	TRBJ2-1	few	TRBD1	TGTGCCAGCAGTTACCTCGGCGGACAGGGCCGGAGTGGGCAGTTCTTC	CASSYLGGQGRSGQFF
TRBV3-1	TRBJ1-1	many	-	TGTGCCAGCAGCCAGCAGGGGAACACTGAAGCTTTCTTT	CASSQQGNTEAFF
TRBV7-8	TRBJ1-6	many	-	TGTGCCAGCAGCTTAGCTTTCTTGCCAGGGAGGACCTATAATTCACCCCTCCACTTT	CASSLAFLPGRTYNSPLHF
TRBV29-1	TRBJ1-4	few	-	TGCAGCGTATTGAAACAGGAGAATGAAAAACTGTTTTTT	CSVLKQENEKLFF
TRBV5-1	TRBJ1-2	-	TRBD1	TGCGCCAGCAGCTTGTGGGACAGAAATGATGGCTACACCTTC	CASSLWDRNDGYTF
TRBV19	TRBJ1-6	few	TRBD1	TGTGCCACGAGAGGACAGGATAATTCACCCCTCCACTTT	CATRGQDNSPLHF
TRBV10-3	TRBJ2-1	many	TRBD2	TGTGCCATCAGTGAGTCGGGTAGCGGGAGCAATGAGCAGTTCTTC	CAISESGSGSNEQFF
TRBV28	TRBJ2-7	many	-	TGTGCCAGCAGTTTAGGAGGTAGGGACGAGCAGTACTTC	CASSLGGRDEQYF
TRBV20-1	TRBJ1-5	-	TRBD1	TGCAGTGCACTCCCGGGACAGGGGATGAGCAATCAGCCCCAGCATTTT	CSALPGQGMSNQPQHF
TRBV7-2	TRBJ1-1	many	-	TGTGCCAGCAGTCAGAATCTGAACACTGAAGCTTTCTTT	CASSQNLNTEAFF
TRBV11-3	TRBJ1-2	-	-	TGTGCCAGCAGCTTAGGCGGGGGATTAGGTGTCTACTATGGCTACACCTTC	CASSLGGGLGVYYGYTF
TRBV29-1	TRBJ2-5	many	-	TGCAGCGTTGATACGGGGCCAGAGACCCAGTACTTC	CSVDTGPETQYF
TRBV14	TRBJ2-2	few	TRBD2	TGTGCCAGCAAGACTAGCGGGACCGGGGAGCTGTTTTTT	CASKTSGTGELFF
TRBV24-1	TRBJ1-1	many	-	TGTGCCACCAGATCAGGGCTTTCTGAAGCTTTCTTT	CATRSGLSEAFF
TRBV24-1	TRBJ1-5	many	-	TGTGCCACCAGTGGGGGGGGACCGGGCAATCAGCCCCAGCATTTT	CATSGGGPGNQPQHF
TRBV9	TRBJ1-4	few	-	TGTGCCAGCAGCGCTCATCAGGGAAATGAAAAACTGTTTTTT	CASSAHQGNEKLFF
TRBV6-1	TRBJ2-4	few	TRBD2	TGTGCCAGCAGCACCGCGGGGGACCTAGCCAAAAACATTCAGTACTTC	CASSTAGDLAKNIQYF
TRBV7-9	TRBJ2-7	few	-	TGTGCCAGCAGCTTAGAACGCAGTACGAATTACGAGCAGTACTTC	CASSLERSTNYEQYF
TRBV29-1	TRBJ1-6	many	TRBD1	TGCAGCGTTGGGGACAGGACTAATTCACCCCTCCACTTT	CSVGDRTNSPLHF
TRBV6-1	TRBJ1-2	many	TRBD1	TGTGCCAGCAGTGCGGGGCAGGGGGCTGCCAGGAATGGCTACACCTTC	CASSAGQGAARNGYTF
TRBV30	TRBJ1-5	-	-	TGTGCCTGGAGCCTTCAGGGGAACCAGCCCCAGCATTTT	CAWSLQGNQPQHF
TRBV28	TRBJ1-5	-	TRBD1	TGTGCCAGCAGTCTGACGGGACAGGGGGAGAATCAGCCCCAGCATTTT	CASSLTGQGENQPQHF
TRBV12-3/TRBV12-4	TRBJ1-1	many	-	TGTGCCAGCACGGGGGGCCTAATGAACACTGAAGCTTTCTTT	CASTGGLMNTEAFF
TRBV11-1	TRBJ1-1	-	-	TGTGCCAGCAGCTTAGCTACCACTGAAGCTTTCTTT	CASSLATTEAFF
TRBV27	TRBJ2-5	-	TRBD1	TGTGCCAGCAAAAGGACAGGGGAGGGAGAGACCCAGTACTTC	CASKRTGEGETQYF
TRBV10-3	TRBJ1-5	-	-	TGTGCCATCAGTGAGAGGGAAGGACAGCCCCAGCATTTT	CAISEREGQPQHF
TRBV7-3	TRBJ2-6	-	-	TGTGCCAGCAGCAGCCAAGATGGCTCTGGGGCCAACGTCCTGACTTTC	CASSSQDGSGANVLTF
TRBV29-1	TRBJ2-2	few	-	TGCAGCGTTCAAGGGGGTGGGTACACCGGGGAGCTGTTTTTT	CSVQGGGYTGELFF
TRBV18	TRBJ2-4	-	TRBD2	TGTGCCAGCCTCCACATTCGGGAGGATAACATTCAGTACTTC	CASLHIREDNIQYF
TRBV20-1	TRBJ2-7	-	-	TGCAGTGCTAGAGGCGAGTACAGAGCCCCCTACGAGCAGTACTTC	CSARGEYRAPYEQYF
TRBV6-1	TRBJ2-3	-	TRBD2	TGTGCCAGCAGCCGGGGAGCGGGGGACACAGATACGCAGTATTTT	CASSRGAGDTDTQYF
TRBV7-9	TRBJ1-1	many	-	TGTGCCAGCAGCTTTGGGGGCGTCACTGAAGCTTTCTTT	CASSFGGVTEAFF
TRBV2	TRBJ2-3	-	TRBD2	TGTGCCAGCAGTGAAGAAGAGTTAGCGGGGGGCTCCACAGATACGCAGTATTTT	CASSEEELAGGSTDTQYF
TRBV20-1	TRBJ2-7	-	-	TGCAGTGCTAGAGATCACCGGGCTGAGCAGTACTTC	CSARDHRAEQYF
TRBV2	TRBJ2-5	many	-	TGTGCCAGCGACTACAGGGTGGGCGAGACCCAGTACTTC	CASDYRVGETQYF
TRBV28	TRBJ2-7	many	-	TGTGCCAGCAGTTCCCCTAACAGGGTCGGCGAGCAGTACTTC	CASSSPNRVGEQYF
TRBV10-3	TRBJ1-6	many	-	TGTGCCATCAGTGAGTCCGCCGCGTCCGGGGGTTCACCCCTCCACTTT	CAISESAASGGSPLHF